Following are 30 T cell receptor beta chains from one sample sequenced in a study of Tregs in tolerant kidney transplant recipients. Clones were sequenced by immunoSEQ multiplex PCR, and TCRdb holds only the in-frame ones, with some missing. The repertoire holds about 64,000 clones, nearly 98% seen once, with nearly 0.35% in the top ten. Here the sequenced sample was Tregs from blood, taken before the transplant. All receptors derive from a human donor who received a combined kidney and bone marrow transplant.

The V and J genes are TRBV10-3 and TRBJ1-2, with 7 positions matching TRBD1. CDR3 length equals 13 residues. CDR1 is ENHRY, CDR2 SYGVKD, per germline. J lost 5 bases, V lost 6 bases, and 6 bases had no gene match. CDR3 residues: CAISGQVGYGYTF. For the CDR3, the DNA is TGTGCCATCAGCGGACAGGTCGGGTATGGCTACACCTTC.

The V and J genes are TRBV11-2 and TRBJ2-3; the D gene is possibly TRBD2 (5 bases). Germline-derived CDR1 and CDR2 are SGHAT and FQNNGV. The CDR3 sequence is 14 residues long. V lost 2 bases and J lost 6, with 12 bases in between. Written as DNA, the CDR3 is TGTGCCAGCAGCTTACGCCTAGCTCTCGATACGCAGTATTTT. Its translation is CASSLRLALDTQYF.

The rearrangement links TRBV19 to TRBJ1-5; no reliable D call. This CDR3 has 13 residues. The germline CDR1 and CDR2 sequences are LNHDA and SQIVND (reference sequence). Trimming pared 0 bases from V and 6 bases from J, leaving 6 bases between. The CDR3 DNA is TGTGCCAGTAGTATAGACACAGTTCAGCCCCAGCATTTT. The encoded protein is CASSIDTVQPQHF. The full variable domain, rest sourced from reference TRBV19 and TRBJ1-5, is DGGITQSPKYLFRKEGQNVTLSCEQNLNHDAMYWYRQDPGQGLRLIYYSQIVNDFQKGDIAEGYSVSREKKESFPLTVTSAQKNPTAFYLCASSIDTVQPQHFGDGTRLSIL.

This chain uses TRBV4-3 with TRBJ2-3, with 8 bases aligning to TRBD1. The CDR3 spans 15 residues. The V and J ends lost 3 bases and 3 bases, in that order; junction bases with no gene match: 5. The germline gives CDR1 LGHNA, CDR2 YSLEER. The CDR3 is CASSHQNRGTDTQYF. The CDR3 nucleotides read TGCGCCAGCAGCCACCAAAACAGGGGGACAGATACGCAGTATTTT.

Here the CDR3 reads CASSRTGTGNTIYF. CDR3 in DNA: TGTGCCAGCAGCCGGACAGGGACTGGAAACACCATATATTTT. The chain has TRBV11-3 and TRBJ1-3; 8 nucleotides match TRBD1. Germline CDR1 SGHNT, CDR2 YENEEA. The V gene end was trimmed by 5 bases and the J gene end by 2 bases; junction bases not matched to a gene: 2. The CDR3 loop spans 14 amino acids. Looking up the rest from reference TRBV11-3 and TRBJ1-3 gives the full variable domain: EAGVVQSPRYKIIEKKQPVAFWCNPISGHNTLYWYLQNLGQGPELLIRYENEEAVDDSQLPKDRFSAERLKGVDSTLKIQPAELGDSAVYLCASSRTGTGNTIYFGEGSWLTVV.

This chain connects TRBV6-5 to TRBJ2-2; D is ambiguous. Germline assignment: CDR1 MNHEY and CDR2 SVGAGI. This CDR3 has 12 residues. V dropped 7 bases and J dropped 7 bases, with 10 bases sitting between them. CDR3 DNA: TGTGCCAGCATCTCCTTAATCGGGGAGCTGTTTTTT. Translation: CASISLIGELFF.

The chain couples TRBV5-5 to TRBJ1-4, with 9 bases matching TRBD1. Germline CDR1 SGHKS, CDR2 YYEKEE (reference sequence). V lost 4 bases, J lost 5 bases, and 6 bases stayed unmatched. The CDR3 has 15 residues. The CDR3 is CASSQVGTGNEKLFF. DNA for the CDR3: TGTGCCAGCAGCCAAGTCGGGACAGGGAATGAAAAACTGTTTTTT.

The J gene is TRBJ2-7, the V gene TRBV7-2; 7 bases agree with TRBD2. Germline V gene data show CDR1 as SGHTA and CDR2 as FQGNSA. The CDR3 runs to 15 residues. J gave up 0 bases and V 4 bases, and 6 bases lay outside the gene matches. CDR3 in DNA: TGTGCCAGCAGCTGGCTAGCGGATTTCTCCTACGAGCAGTACTTC. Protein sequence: CASSWLADFSYEQYF.

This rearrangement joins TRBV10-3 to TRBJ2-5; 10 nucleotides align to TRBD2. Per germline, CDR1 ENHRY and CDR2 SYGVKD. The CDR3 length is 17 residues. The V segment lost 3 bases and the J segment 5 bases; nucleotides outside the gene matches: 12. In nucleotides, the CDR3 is TGTGCCATCAGTGATTTACCCCTCCTAGCGGGGGTCGAGACCCAGTACTTC. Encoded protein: CAISDLPLLAGVETQYF.

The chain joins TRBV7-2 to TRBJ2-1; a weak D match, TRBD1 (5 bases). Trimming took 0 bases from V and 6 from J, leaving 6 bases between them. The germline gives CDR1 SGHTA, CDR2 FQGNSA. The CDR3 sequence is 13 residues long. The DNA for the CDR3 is TGTGCCAGCAGCTTAGCCAGGGTCAATGAGCAGTTCTTC. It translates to CASSLARVNEQFF.

CDR3 coding DNA: TGTGCCACCCATCCAGGGGTAAGCTCTGGGGCCAACGTCCTGACTTTC. Amino acids: CATHPGVSSGANVLTF. V and J are TRBV28 and TRBJ2-6, with D possibly matching TRBD1 (6 bases). The CDR3 contains 16 residues. V was clipped by 10 bases and J by 0 bases, with 16 bases between them. Per the germline V gene, CDR1 is MDHEN and CDR2 is SYDVKM.

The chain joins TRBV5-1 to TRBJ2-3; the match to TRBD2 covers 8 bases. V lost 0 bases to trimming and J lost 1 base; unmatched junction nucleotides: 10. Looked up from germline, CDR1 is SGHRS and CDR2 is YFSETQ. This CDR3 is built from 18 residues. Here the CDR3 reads CASSLAGRGAERTDTQYF. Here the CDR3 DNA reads TGCGCCAGCAGCTTGGCAGGGCGGGGGGCCGAACGCACAGATACGCAGTATTTT.

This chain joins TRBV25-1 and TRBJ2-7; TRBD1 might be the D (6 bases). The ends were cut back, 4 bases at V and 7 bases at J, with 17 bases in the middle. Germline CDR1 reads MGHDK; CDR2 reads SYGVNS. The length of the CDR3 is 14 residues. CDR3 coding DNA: TGTGCCAGCAGTGCTACAGGGCCCCTTAGGGAGCAGTACTTC. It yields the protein CASSATGPLREQYF.

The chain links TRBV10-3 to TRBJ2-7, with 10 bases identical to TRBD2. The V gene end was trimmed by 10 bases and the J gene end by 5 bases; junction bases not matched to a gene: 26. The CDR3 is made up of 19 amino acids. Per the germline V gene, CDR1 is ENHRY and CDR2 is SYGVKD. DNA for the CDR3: TGTGCCACCGGAGACACCGCTACACTACGTCTAGCGGGAGTCAACGAGCAGTACTTC. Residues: CATGDTATLRLAGVNEQYF.

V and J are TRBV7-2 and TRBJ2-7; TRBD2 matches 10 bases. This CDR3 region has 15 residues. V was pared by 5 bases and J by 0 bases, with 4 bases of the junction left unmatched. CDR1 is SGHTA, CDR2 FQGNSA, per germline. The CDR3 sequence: CASSVTSGPSYEQYF. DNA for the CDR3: TGTGCCAGCAGCGTGACTAGCGGGCCCTCCTACGAGCAGTACTTC.

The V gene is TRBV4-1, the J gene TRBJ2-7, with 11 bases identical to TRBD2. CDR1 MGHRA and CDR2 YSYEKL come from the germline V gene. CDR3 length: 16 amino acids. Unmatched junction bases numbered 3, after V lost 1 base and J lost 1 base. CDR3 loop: CASSQVLAGGSYEQYF. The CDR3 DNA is TGCGCCAGCAGCCAAGTTCTAGCGGGAGGTTCCTACGAGCAGTACTTC.

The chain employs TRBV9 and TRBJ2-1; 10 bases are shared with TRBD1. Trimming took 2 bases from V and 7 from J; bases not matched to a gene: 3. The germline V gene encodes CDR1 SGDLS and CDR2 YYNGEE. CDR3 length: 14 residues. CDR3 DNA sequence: TGTGCCAGCAGCGTGGACAGGGGGAGGAATGAGCAGTTCTTC. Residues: CASSVDRGRNEQFF.

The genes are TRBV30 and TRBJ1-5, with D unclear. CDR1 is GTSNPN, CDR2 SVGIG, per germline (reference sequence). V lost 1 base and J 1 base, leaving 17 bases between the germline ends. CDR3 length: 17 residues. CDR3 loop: CAWSGSLYGRSNQPQHF. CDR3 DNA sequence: TGTGCCTGGAGTGGGTCCCTCTACGGGAGAAGCAATCAGCCCCAGCATTTT. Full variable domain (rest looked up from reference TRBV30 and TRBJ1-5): SQTIHQWPATLVQPVGSPLSLECTVEGTSNPNLYWYRQAAGRGLQLLFYSVGIGQISSEVPQNLSASRPQDRQFILSSKKLLLSDSGFYLCAWSGSLYGRSNQPQHFGDGTRLSIL.

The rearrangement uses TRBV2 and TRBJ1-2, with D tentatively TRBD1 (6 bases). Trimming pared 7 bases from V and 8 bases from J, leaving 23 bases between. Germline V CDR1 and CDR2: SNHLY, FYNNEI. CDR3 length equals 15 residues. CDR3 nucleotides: TGTGCCAGCACCGGAGACGACCGACAGGAGACGGGCTACACCTTC. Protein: CASTGDDRQETGYTF.

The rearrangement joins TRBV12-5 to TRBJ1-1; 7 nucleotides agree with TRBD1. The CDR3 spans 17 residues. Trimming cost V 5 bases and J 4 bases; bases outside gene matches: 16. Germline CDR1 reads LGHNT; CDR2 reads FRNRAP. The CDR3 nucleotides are TGTGCTAGTGGTAGCGACAGGGTTGGAGGTAGAGTCACTGAAGCTTTCTTT. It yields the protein CASGSDRVGGRVTEAFF.

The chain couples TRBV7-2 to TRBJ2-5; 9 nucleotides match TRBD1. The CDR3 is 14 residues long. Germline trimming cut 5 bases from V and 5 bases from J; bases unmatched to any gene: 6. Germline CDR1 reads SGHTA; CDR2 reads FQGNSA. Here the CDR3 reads CASSPRQGVETQYF. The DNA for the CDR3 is TGTGCCAGCAGCCCTAGACAGGGGGTCGAGACCCAGTACTTC.

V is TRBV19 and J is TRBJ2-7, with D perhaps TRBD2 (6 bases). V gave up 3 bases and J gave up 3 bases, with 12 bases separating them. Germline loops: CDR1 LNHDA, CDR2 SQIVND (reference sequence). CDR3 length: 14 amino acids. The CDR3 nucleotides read TGTGCCAGTAGTATCCGAGCGGGTGACTACGAGCAGTACTTC. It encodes CASSIRAGDYEQYF. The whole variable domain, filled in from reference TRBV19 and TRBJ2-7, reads DGGITQSPKYLFRKEGQNVTLSCEQNLNHDAMYWYRQDPGQGLRLIYYSQIVNDFQKGDIAEGYSVSREKKESFPLTVTSAQKNPTAFYLCASSIRAGDYEQYFGPGTRLTVT.

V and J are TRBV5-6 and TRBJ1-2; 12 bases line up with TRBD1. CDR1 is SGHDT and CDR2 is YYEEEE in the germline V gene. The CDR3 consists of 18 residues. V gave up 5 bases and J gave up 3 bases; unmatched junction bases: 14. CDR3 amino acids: CASSQTGTGGAGDYGYTF. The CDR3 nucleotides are TGTGCCAGCAGTCAAACCGGGACAGGGGGCGCCGGGGACTATGGCTACACCTTC.

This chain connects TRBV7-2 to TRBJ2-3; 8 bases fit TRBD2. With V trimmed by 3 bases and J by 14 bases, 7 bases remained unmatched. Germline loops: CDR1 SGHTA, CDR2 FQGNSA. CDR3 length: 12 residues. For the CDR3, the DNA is TGTGCCAGCAGCTTCCCGGGACTAGAATTGTATTTT. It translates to CASSFPGLELYF.

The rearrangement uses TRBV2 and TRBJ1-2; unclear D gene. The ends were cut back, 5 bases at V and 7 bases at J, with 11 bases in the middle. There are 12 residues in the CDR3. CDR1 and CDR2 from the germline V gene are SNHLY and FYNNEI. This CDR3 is CASSWEGSGYTF. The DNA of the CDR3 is TGTGCCAGCAGTTGGGAGGGCAGTGGCTACACCTTC.

CDR3 sequence reads: CASKFSGGVDEQFF. The CDR3 coding sequence is TGTGCCAGTAAGTTTAGCGGGGGTGTAGATGAGCAGTTCTTC. The rearrangement links TRBV19 to TRBJ2-1; 9 positions agree with TRBD2. The germline V gene has CDR1 LNHDA and CDR2 SQIVND (reference sequence). CDR3 size: 14 residues. With V trimmed by 7 bases and J by 8 bases, 9 bases remained unmatched.

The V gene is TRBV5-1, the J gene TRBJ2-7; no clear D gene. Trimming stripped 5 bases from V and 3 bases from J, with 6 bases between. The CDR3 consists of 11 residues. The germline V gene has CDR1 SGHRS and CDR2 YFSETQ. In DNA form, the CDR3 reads TGCGCCAGCAGATCAGGCTACGAGCAGTACTTC. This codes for CASRSGYEQYF. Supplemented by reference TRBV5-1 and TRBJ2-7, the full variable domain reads KAGVTQTPRYLIKTRGQQVTLSCSPISGHRSVSWYQQTPGQGLQFLFEYFSETQRNKGNFPGRFSGRQFSNSRSEMNVSTLELGDSALYLCASRSGYEQYFGPGTRLTVT.

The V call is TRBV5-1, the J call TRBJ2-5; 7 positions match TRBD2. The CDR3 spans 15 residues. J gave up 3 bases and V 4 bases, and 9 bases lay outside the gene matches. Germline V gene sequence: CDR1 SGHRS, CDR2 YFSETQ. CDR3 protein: CASSLGAGEKETQYF. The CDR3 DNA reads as TGCGCCAGCAGCCTAGGGGCGGGAGAAAAAGAGACCCAGTACTTC.

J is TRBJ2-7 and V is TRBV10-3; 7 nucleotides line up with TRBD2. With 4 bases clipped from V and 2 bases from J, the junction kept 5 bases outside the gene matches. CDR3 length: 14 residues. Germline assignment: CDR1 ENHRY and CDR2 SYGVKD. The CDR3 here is CAISGGGSPYEQYF. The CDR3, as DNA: TGTGCCATCAGTGGGGGGGGGTCCCCCTACGAGCAGTACTTC.

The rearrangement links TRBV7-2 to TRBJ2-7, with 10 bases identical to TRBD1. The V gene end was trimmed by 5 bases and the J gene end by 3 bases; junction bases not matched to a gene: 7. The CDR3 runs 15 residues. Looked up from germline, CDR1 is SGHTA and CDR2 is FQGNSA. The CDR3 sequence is CASSTSGQGIYEQYF. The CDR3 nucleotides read TGTGCCAGCAGCACCTCGGGACAGGGGATCTACGAGCAGTACTTC.